This T cell receptor beta chain was captured in a study of T cell repertoires in cytomegalovirus infection. Study background: Indicated by public TCR beta signatures were CMV infection and matching HLA type. Study outcomes and limitations: There were carriers of CMV plus the relevant HLA, and cumulative public TCR beta family frequency identified them.

Via MiXCR, TCRdb re-called the reads, giving one row per CDR3 protein. The top ten clones hold around a sixth of a sample with hundreds of thousands of distinct CDR3 sequences, around 30% of them seen once. Regarding this clonotype: Antigen unknown.

The CDR3 is made up of 14 amino acids. V lost 1 base, J lost 8 bases, and 7 bases stayed unmatched. Germline-derived CDR1 and CDR2 are SQVTM and ANQGSEA. The rearrangement uses TRBV29-1 and TRBJ2-1, with 8 bases matching TRBD2. The clonotype comes from a human donor in good health (CMV status not recorded). Some clones in this sample may be carry-over from other donors' samples. The sequencing used cultured PBMCs, collected from culture after CMV antigen stimulation. CDR3 nucleotide sequence: TGCAGCGTTGAAGGCAACGGGGGGGCATATGAGCAGTTCTTC. This encodes CSVEGNGGAYEQFF.